This T cell receptor (beta chain) was documented in a study of T-cell reconstitution after alpha-beta-depleted transplantation in children. Study-wide results and limits: Newly made T cells mostly supplied T-cell counts and diversity one year after transplant. Reportedly, roughly two months post-transplant, alpha-beta T cells arose from several hundred expanded graft clones. Several patients had high TCRbeta diversity at day 60; it came from surviving recipient T cells and thymic progenitors.

This clonotype occurred many times. Its specificity is not known. CDR1 is SGHTA, CDR2 FQGNSA, per germline. The CDR3 runs to 13 residues. With 4 bases removed from V and 11 bases from J, the gap between germline ends came to 17 bases. For TCRbeta, the library was prepared with unique molecular identifiers. TCRdb used MiXCR to reprocess the PCR reads, holding one entry per CDR3 protein. Of 200,000 to 300,000 distinct CDR3 sequences listed, approximately 8% are singletons. The sequences come from PBMCs, mostly from graft donor cells, collected 180 days after TCRalphabeta/CD19-depleted stem cell transplant. This sequence joins TRBV7-2 and TRBJ1-1; D might be TRBD1 (6 bases). The receptor's source is a male patient younger than 18 who had a stem cell transplant for acute lymphoblastic leukemia, so the T cells may come from the graft donor. DNA for the CDR3: TGTGCCAGCAGCTCAGCTACCACAGGGACGGCTTTCTTT. Translating it yields CASSSATTGTAFF.